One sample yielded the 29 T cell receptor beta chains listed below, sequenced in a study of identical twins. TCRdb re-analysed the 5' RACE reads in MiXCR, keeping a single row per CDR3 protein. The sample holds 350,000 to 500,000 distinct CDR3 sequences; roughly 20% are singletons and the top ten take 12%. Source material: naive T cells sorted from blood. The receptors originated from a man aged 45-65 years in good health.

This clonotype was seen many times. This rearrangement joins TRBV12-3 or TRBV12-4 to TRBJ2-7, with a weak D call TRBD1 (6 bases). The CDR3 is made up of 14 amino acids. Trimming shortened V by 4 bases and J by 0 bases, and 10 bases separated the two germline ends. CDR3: CASSYRVGSYEQYF. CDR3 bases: TGTGCCAGCAGTTACAGGGTTGGCTCCTACGAGCAGTACTTC.

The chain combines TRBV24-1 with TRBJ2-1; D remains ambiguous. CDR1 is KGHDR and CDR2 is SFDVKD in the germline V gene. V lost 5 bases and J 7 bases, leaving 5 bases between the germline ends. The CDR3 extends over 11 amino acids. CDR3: CATSVWNEQFF. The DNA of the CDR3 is TGTGCCACCAGTGTATGGAATGAGCAGTTCTTC.

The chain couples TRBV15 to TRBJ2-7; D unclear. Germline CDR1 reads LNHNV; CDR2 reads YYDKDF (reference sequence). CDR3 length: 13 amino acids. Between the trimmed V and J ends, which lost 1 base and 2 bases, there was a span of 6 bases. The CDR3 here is CATSRGLAYEQYF. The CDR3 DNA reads TGTGCCACCAGCAGAGGGCTAGCCTACGAGCAGTACTTC. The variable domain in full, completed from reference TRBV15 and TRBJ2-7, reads DAMVIQNPRYQVTQFGKPVTLSCSQTLNHNVMYWYQQKSSQAPKLLFHYYDKDFNNEADTPDNFQSRRPNTSFCFLDIRSPGLGDTAMYLCATSRGLAYEQYFGPGTRLTVT.

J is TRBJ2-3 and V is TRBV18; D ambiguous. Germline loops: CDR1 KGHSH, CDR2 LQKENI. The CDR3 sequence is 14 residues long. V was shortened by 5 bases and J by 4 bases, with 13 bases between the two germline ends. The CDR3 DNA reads TGTGCCAGCTCAGCTGTGACGGTTCCAGATACGCAGTATTTT. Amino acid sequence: CASSAVTVPDTQYF.

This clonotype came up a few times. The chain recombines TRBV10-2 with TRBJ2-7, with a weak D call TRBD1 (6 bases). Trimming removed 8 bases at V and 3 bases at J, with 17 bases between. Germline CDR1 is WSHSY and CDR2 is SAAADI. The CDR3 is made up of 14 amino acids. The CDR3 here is CASGLTGRFYEQYF. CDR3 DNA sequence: TGCGCCAGCGGCTTGACAGGCCGATTCTACGAGCAGTACTTC.

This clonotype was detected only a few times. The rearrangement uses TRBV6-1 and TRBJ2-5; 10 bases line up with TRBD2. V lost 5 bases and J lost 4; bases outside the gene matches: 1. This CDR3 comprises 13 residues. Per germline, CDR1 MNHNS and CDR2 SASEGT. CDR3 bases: TGTGCCAGCAGTAAGCGGGAGGGAGAGACCCAGTACTTC. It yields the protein CASSKREGETQYF.

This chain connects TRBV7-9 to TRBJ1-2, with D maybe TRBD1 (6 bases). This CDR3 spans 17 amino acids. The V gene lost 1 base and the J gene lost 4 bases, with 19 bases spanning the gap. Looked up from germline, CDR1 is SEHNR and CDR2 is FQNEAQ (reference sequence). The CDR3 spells CASSLGLTGQETYGYTF. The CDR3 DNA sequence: TGTGCCAGCAGCTTAGGGCTGACAGGCCAGGAAACCTATGGCTACACCTTC.

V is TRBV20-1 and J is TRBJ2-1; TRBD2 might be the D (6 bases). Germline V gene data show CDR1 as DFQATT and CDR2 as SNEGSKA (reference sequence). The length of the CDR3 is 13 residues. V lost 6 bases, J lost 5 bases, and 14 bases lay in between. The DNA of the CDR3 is TGCAGTGCCCAAAAGCCGGGGGACAATGAGCAGTTCTTC. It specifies CSAQKPGDNEQFF.

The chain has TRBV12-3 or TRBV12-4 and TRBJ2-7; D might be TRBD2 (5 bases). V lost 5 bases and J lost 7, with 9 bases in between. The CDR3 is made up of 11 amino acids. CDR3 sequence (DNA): TGTGCCAGCAGTGGTCGGGGAGAGCAGTACTTC. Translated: CASSGRGEQYF.

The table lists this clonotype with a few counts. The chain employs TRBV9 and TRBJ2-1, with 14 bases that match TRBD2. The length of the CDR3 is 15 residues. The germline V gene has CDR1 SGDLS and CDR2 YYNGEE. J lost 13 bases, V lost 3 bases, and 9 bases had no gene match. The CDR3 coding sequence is TGTGCCAGCAGCGCTACCGGGACTAGCGGGAGCAGCCAGTTCTTC. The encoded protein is CASSATGTSGSSQFF. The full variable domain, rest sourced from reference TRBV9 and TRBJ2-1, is DSGVTQTPKHLITATGQRVTLRCSPRSGDLSVYWYQQSLDQGLQFLIQYYNGEERAKGNILERFSAQQFPDLHSELNLSSLELGDSALYFCASSATGTSGSSQFFGPGTRLTVL.

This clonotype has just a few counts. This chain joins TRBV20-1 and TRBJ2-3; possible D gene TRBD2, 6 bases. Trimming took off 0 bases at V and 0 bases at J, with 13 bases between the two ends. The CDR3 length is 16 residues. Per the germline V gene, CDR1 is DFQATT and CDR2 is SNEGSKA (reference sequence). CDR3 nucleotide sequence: TGCAGTGCTAGAGATCTTGGGGGGTGGAGCACAGATACGCAGTATTTT. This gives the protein CSARDLGGWSTDTQYF.

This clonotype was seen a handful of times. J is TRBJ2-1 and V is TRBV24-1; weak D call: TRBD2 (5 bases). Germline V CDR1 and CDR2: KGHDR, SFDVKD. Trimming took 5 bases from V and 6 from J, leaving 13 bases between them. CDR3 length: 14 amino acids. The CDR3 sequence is CATSVGDLGNEQFF. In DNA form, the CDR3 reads TGTGCCACCAGTGTGGGAGACTTGGGCAATGAGCAGTTCTTC.

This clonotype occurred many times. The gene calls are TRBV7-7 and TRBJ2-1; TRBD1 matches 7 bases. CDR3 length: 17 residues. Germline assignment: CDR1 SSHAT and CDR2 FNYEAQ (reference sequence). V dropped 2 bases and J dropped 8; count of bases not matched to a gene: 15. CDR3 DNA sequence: TGTGCCAGCAGCTTAAACGCCGCCGGGACAGCCATGGATGAGCAGTTCTTC. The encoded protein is CASSLNAAGTAMDEQFF.

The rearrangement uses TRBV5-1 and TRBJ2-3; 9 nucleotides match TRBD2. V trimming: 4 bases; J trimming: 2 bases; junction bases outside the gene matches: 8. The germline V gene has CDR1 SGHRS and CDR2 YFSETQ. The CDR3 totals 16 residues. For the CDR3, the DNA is TGCGCCAGCAGCACCGGGACTAGCACGGTCACAGATACGCAGTATTTT. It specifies CASSTGTSTVTDTQYF.

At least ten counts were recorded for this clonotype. The CDR3 here is CASSQDGRRGQYF. The CDR3 nucleotides are TGCGCCAGCAGCCAAGATGGGAGGAGGGGGCAGTACTTC. The gene calls are TRBV4-1 and TRBJ2-7, with a weak D call TRBD2 (6 bases). The V end was cut by 0 bases, the J end by 9 bases, with 12 bases between. There are 13 residues in the CDR3. CDR1 is MGHRA, CDR2 YSYEKL, per germline.

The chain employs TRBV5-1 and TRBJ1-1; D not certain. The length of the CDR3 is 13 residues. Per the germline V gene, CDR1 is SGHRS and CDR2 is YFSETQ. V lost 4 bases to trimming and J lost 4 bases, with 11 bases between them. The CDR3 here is CASSPDGFTEAFF. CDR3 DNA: TGCGCCAGCAGCCCGGACGGATTCACTGAAGCTTTCTTT.

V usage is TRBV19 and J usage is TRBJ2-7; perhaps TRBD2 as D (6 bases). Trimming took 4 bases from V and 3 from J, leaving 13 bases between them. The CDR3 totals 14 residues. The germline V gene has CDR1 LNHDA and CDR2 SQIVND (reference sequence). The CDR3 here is CASSRRVDDYEQYF. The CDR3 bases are TGTGCCAGTAGTAGGAGGGTGGATGACTACGAGCAGTACTTC.

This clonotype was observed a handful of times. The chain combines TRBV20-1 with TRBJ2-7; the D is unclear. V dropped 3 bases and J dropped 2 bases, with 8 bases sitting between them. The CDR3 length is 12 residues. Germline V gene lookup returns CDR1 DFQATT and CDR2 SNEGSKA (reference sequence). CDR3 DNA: TGCAGTGCTAGTAACGTCCCCTACGAGCAGTACTTC. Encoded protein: CSASNVPYEQYF.

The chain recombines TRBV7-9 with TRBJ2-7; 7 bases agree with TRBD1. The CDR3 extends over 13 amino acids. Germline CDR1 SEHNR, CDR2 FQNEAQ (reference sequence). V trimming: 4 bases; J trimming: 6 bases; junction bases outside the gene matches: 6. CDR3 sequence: CASSSGGRREQYF. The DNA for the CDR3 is TGTGCCAGCAGCTCAGGGGGTCGTCGCGAGCAGTACTTC.

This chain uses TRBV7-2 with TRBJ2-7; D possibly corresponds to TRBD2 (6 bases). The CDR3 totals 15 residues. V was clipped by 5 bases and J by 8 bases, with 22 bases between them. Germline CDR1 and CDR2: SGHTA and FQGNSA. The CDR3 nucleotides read TGTGCCAGCAGCGTGGAGCGACTAGGTTCTTCGAAGCAGTACTTC. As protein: CASSVERLGSSKQYF.

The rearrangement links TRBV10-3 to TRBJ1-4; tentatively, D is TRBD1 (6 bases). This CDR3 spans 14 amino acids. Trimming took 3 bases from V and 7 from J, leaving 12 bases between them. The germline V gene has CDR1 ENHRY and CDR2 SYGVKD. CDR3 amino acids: CAISDGGLGEKLFF. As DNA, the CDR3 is TGTGCCATCAGTGATGGGGGGCTCGGTGAAAAACTGTTTTTT.

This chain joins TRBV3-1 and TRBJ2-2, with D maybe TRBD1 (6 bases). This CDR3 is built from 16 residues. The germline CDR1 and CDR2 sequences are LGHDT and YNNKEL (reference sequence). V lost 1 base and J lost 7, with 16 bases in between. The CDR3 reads CASSQVGGQLIGELFF. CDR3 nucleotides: TGTGCCAGCAGCCAAGTTGGTGGACAGTTGATCGGGGAGCTGTTTTTT.

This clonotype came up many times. The CDR3 sequence: CASSLGGGAQYF. CDR3 DNA sequence: TGTGCCAGCAGCTTAGGTGGCGGAGCACAGTACTTC. This sequence joins TRBV7-9 and TRBJ2-7; D is uncertain. There are 12 residues in the CDR3. Trimming took off 1 base at V and 10 bases at J, with 11 bases between the two ends. The germline gives CDR1 SEHNR, CDR2 FQNEAQ (reference sequence).

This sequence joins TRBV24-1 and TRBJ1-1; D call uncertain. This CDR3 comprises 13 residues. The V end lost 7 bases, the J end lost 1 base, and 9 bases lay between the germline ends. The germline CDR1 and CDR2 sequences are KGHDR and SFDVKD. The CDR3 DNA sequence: TGTGCCACCAGCTACGAAGGGAACACTGAAGCTTTCTTT. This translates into CATSYEGNTEAFF.

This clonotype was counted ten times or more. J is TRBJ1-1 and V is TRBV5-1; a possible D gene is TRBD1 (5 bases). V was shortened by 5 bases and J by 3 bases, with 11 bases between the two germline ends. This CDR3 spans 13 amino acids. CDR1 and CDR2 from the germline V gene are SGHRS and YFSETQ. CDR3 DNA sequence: TGCGCCAGCAGACGTGACAGAGACACTGAAGCTTTCTTT. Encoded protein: CASRRDRDTEAFF.

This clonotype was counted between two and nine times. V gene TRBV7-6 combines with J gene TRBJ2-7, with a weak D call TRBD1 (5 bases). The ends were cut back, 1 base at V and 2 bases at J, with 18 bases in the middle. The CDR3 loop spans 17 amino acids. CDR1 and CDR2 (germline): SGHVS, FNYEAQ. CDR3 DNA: TGTGCCAGCAGCTTAGTGGATTCAGGGAACCCCACCTACGAGCAGTACTTC. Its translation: CASSLVDSGNPTYEQYF.

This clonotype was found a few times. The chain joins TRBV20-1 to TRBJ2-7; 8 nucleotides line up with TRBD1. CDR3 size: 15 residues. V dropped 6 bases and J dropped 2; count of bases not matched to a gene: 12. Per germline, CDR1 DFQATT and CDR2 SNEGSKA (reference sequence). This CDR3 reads CSAGQGRGAAYEQYF. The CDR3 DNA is TGCAGTGCCGGACAGGGAAGGGGAGCGGCCTACGAGCAGTACTTC.

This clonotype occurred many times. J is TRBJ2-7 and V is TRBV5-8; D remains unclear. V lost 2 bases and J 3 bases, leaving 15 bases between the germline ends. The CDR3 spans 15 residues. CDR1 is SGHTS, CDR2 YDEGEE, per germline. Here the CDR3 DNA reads TGTGCCAGCAGCTTCAGGATCACGTCCAACTACGAGCAGTACTTC. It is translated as CASSFRITSNYEQYF.

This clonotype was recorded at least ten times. CDR3: CSVESDRNEQYF. DNA of the CDR3: TGCAGCGTTGAATCGGACAGAAACGAGCAGTACTTC. The V call is TRBV29-1, the J call TRBJ2-7; perhaps TRBD1 as D (6 bases). Germline CDR1 is SQVTM and CDR2 is ANQGSEA. V lost 2 bases to trimming and J lost 5 bases, with 10 bases between them. This CDR3 spans 12 amino acids.